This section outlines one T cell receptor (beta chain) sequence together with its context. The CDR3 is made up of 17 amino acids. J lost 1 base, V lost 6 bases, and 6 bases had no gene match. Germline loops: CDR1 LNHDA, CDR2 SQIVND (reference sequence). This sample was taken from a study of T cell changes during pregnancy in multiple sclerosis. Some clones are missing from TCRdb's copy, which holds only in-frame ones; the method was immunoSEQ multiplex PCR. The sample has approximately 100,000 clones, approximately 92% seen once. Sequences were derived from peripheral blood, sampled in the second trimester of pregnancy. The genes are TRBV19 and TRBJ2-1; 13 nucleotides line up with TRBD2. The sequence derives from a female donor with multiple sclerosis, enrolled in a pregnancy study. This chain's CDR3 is CASRQGLAGFSYNEQFF. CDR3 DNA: TGTGCCAGTAGACAGGGACTAGCGGGATTTTCCTACAATGAGCAGTTCTTC.